Listed below are T cell receptor beta chains from one sample, sequenced in a study of a mutant IDH1 vaccine in newly diagnosed glioma. The protocol was immunoSEQ multiplex PCR, while the TCRdb copy is restricted to in-frame clones and leaves out a portion. The sample lists about 59,000 clones; about 91% were seen once. This specimen consisted of PBMCs, obtained from a glioma patient treated with radiotherapy, temozolomide or both. The receptors were gathered from a man aged 50-60 years with glioma. CDR3s leave out the opening cysteine and the closing phenylalanine or tryptophan.

j_gene | v_gene | CDR3aa
TRBJ1-2 | TRBV14 | ASSQDPSAALDGYT
TRBJ1-5 | TRBV6-1 | ASIEQDGNQPQH
TRBJ2-7 | TRBV4-1 | ASSQVARDGSYEQY
TRBJ2-1 | TRBV25-1 | ASSARGLRV
TRBJ1-4 | TRBV14 | ASSQGLNEKLF
TRBJ1-1 | TRBV30 | AWSPWAAEWGTEAF
TRBJ1-4 | TRBV2 | ASSEALSPGNEKLF
TRBJ1-3 | TRBV7-2 | ASSSVAANTIY
TRBJ1-3 | TRBV7-9 | ASSFKGANSGNTIY
TRBJ2-3 | TRBV30 | AWTKNRQGFGDTQY
TRBJ2-2 | TRBV7-2 | ASSRTGELF
TRBJ1-1 | TRBV19 | ASSMSRDTEAF
TRBJ2-1 | TRBV5-1 | ASSGGRYNEQF
TRBJ1-4 | TRBV19 | ASSRQTGTNEKLF
TRBJ2-7 | TRBV28 | ASSGQGASHEQY
TRBJ1-3 | TRBV6-1 | ASLLSAGNTIY
TRBJ2-2 | TRBV7-3 | ASSSTGELF
TRBJ1-1 | TRBV4-2 | ASSQQWGVNTEAF
TRBJ2-7 | TRBV18 | ASSNHVTSGASEQY
TRBJ1-2 | TRBV14 | ASSPLGGAARST
TRBJ1-2 | TRBV19 | ASSMPPANYGYT
TRBJ1-1 | TRBV6-1 | ASSVGVAF
TRBJ2-7 | TRBV28 | ASTSPGGTYEQY
TRBJ2-7 | TRBV6-5 | ASNSGRWPREQY
TRBJ1-4 | TRBV2 | ASSPFPGATNEKLF
TRBJ1-1 | TRBV19 | ASSPRTGNTEAF
TRBJ2-1 | TRBV29-1 | SVDRAGLRPSEQF
TRBJ1-1 | TRBV5-1 | ASSVDGLNTEAF
TRBJ2-3 | TRBV18 | ASSPRQGETDTQY
TRBJ1-5 | TRBV28 | ASSVDRVNQPQH
TRBJ1-5 | TRBV28 | ASSRTYSNQPQH
TRBJ2-3 | TRBV13 | ASSSRTTSGRADTQY
TRBJ2-7 | TRBV19 | ASSPSSGSPYEQY
TRBJ1-1 | TRBV19 | ASSIQRGWSEAF
TRBJ1-2 | TRBV6-5 | ASSYGPTGYT
TRBJ2-1 | TRBV18 | ASSANPRQRKYNEQF
TRBJ2-7 | TRBV4-3 | ASSPGLIYEQY
TRBJ1-2 | TRBV9 | ASSPGDGPTNYGYT
TRBJ1-1 | TRBV30 | AWRERSEAF